The clone carrying this T cell receptor beta chain was seen only a few times. Antigen unknown. The length of the CDR3 is 17 residues. CDR1 is LNHDA and CDR2 is SQIVND in the germline V gene (reference sequence). Trimming removed 6 bases from V and 1 base from J; junction bases left unmatched: 13. The data are from a study of T cell repertoires in cytomegalovirus infection. About the study: Public TCR beta signatures provided an indication of both CMV infection and a matching HLA type. Study-wide points: HLA-C-restricted, CMV-specific TCR beta clonotypes were dominant ex vivo. Of the TCR beta families, the public ones yielded a cumulative frequency that identified carriers of CMV plus the relevant HLA.

TCRdb re-called the reads with MiXCR, one entry per CDR3 protein. The sample records fewer than 550,000 distinct CDR3 sequences, roughly a third being singletons. The specimen was PBMCs. This sequence joins TRBV19 and TRBJ1-1; TRBD1 matches at 8 bases. The TCR was taken from a human donor in good health (CMV status not recorded). Some clones in this sample may be carry-over from other donors' samples. The CDR3 reads CASSPNGRTGKNTEAFF. The CDR3 coding sequence is TGTGCCAGTAGCCCGAACGGGAGGACAGGGAAGAACACTGAAGCTTTCTTT.